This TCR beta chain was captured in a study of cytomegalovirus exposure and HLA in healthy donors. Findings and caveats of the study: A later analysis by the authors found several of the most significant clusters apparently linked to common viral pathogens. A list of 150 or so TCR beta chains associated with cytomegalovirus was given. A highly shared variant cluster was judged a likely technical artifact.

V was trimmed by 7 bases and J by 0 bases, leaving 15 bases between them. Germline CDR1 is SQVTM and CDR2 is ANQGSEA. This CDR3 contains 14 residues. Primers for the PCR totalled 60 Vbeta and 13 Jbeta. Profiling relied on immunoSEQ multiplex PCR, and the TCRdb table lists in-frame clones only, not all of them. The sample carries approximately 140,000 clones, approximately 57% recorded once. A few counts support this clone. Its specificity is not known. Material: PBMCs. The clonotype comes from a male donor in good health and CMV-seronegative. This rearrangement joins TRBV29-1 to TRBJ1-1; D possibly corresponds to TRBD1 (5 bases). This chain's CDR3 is CSARDSGMNTEAFF. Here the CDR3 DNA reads TGCAGCGCCCGGGACTCAGGCATGAACACTGAAGCTTTCTTT. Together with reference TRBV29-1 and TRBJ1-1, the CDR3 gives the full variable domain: SAVISQKPSRDICQRGTSLTIQCQVDSQVTMMFWYRQQPGQSLTLIATANQGSEATYESGFVIDKFPISRPNLTFSTLTVSNMSPEDSSIYLCSARDSGMNTEAFFGQGTRLTVV.